These 27 T cell receptor beta chains share one sample of origin, sequenced in a study of shared clonotypes between healthy human individuals (TCRdb year 2020). The library was made by the immunoSEQ multiplex PCR assay. Here the immuneACCESS table is served through TCRdb, limited to in-frame sequences with V and J called. Missing clones are a known gap in these copies; in checked studies unresolved V genes cover under half, and the rest lacks a known reason. This sample has millions of clones in its table, and 90% to 95% of those were observed once. The ten top clones hold more than 0.1% of the sample. The specimen sequenced was naive CD4+ T cells sorted from blood. The sample's cell subset or site label, in plain terms: CD45RA+ positively selected. Receptor source: a man between 18 and 29 years old in good health.

The chain carries TRBV30 and TRBJ2-7; D gene ambiguous. Trimming pared 0 bases from V and 3 bases from J, leaving 9 bases between. CDR1 GTSNPN and CDR2 SVGIG come from the germline V gene (reference sequence). There are 13 residues in the CDR3. This CDR3 reads CAWSVLSFYEQYF. Written as DNA, the CDR3 is TGTGCCTGGAGTGTATTGTCATTCTACGAGCAGTACTTC.

This chain links TRBV5-8 with TRBJ1-5; D possibly corresponds to TRBD1 (6 bases). From germline, CDR1 is SGHTS and CDR2 YDEGEE. The V gene lost 0 bases and the J gene lost 0 bases, with 13 bases spanning the gap. CDR3 length: 17 residues. CDR3 region: CASSLGTDSYSNQPQHF. CDR3 nucleotides: TGTGCCAGCAGCTTGGGGACAGATAGTTATAGCAATCAGCCCCAGCATTTT.

The chain combines TRBV6-5 with TRBJ2-5, with 7 bases fitting TRBD1. The CDR3 sequence is 14 residues long. V lost 0 bases, J lost 4 bases, and 2 bases stayed unmatched. CDR1 and CDR2 (germline): MNHEY, SVGAGI. The CDR3 nucleotides are TGTGCCAGCAGTTACTCGGGACAGCGAGAGACCCAGTACTTC. Encoded protein: CASSYSGQRETQYF.

This rearrangement joins TRBV12-5 to TRBJ2-1, with D perhaps TRBD2 (5 bases). CDR1 and CDR2 (germline): LGHNT, FRNRAP. The germline V and J ends were trimmed by 5 bases and 4 bases, with 6 bases remaining between them. The CDR3 length is 12 residues. The CDR3 is CASGPGYNEQFF. The CDR3 DNA sequence: TGTGCTAGTGGTCCGGGGTACAATGAGCAGTTCTTC.

The genes are TRBV23-1 and TRBJ2-6; D is uncertain. Being an ORF, TRBV23-1 has a function that is uncertain. The CDR3 extends over 15 amino acids. The ends were cut back, 4 bases at V and 4 bases at J, with 11 bases in the middle. CDR3 sequence: CASSPFSGGANVLTF. CDR3 coding DNA: TGCGCCAGCAGTCCTTTCTCGGGCGGGGCCAACGTCCTGACTTTC.

This clone occurred once. The genes are TRBV4-1 and TRBJ2-1; 11 bases line up with TRBD2. The V segment lost 3 bases and the J segment 4 bases; nucleotides outside the gene matches: 5. Germline V gene sequence: CDR1 MGHRA, CDR2 YSYEKL. CDR3 size: 16 residues. The CDR3 DNA is TGCGCCAGCAGCCAGCCGGGACTAGCGGTTTACAATGAGCAGTTCTTC. Protein sequence: CASSQPGLAVYNEQFF.

This chain connects TRBV4-1 to TRBJ2-3; 12 positions agree with TRBD2. CDR3 length: 20 amino acids. Trimming took 0 bases from V and 1 from J; bases not matched to a gene: 11. CDR1 and CDR2 from the germline V gene are MGHRA and YSYEKL. CDR3 nucleotides: TGCGCCAGCAGCCAAGACACCCTAGCGGGGGGGCGAAGTGGCACAGATACGCAGTATTTT. This sequence encodes CASSQDTLAGGRSGTDTQYF.

This chain links TRBV7-9 with TRBJ1-3; 12 bases fit TRBD1. Unmatched junction bases numbered 13, after V lost 3 bases and J lost 4 bases. The CDR3 is 19 residues long. Per germline, CDR1 SEHNR and CDR2 FQNEAQ (reference sequence). CDR3 nucleotides: TGTGCCAGCAGCTTTGGCCGGGACAGGGGGCGTCCAGGAGGAAACACCATATATTTT. It specifies CASSFGRDRGRPGGNTIYF.

The V gene is TRBV19, the J gene TRBJ1-2, with 11 nucleotides matching TRBD1. The trim removed 8 bases at V and 7 bases at J, leaving 12 bases unmatched. Germline V gives CDR1 LNHDA, CDR2 SQIVND (reference sequence). The CDR3 is made up of 15 amino acids. The CDR3 spells CASLPEDRGLSGYTF. CDR3 in DNA: TGTGCCAGTCTCCCAGAGGACAGGGGGCTTAGTGGCTACACCTTC.

Details on this clone: Sequence at one end of the junction differs from germline and may be a read error. This chain joins TRBV7-7 and TRBJ2-1, with D possibly TRBD1 on 5 matching bases. The CDR3 is 16 residues long. The germline CDR1 and CDR2 sequences are SSHAT and FNYEAQ (reference sequence). CDR3 residues: CASSLGVAPGSDEQFF. The CDR3 nucleotides are TGTGCTAGCAGCTTAGGGGTAGCCCCCGGGTCAGATGAGCAGTTCTTC.

This clone was recorded many times. The genes are TRBV11-1 and TRBJ2-5; D is possibly TRBD2 (5 bases). The CDR3 covers 14 residues. V lost 2 bases and J 4 bases, leaving 11 bases between the germline ends. CDR1 is SGHAT, CDR2 FQDESV, per germline (reference sequence). Written as DNA, the CDR3 is TGTGCCAGCAGCTTACAAGGGAGTGGAGAGACCCAGTACTTC. Its translation is CASSLQGSGETQYF.

In this sample, this clone turned up once. This sequence joins TRBV5-1 and TRBJ2-5; 7 bases match TRBD1. CDR1 is SGHRS and CDR2 is YFSETQ in the germline V gene. The CDR3 has 16 residues. The junction had 8 bases not matched to a gene; V was cut back by 2 bases and J by 1 base. As DNA, the CDR3 is TGCGCCAGCAGCTTTCGACAGGGAAGGGCCCAAGAGACCCAGTACTTC. It codes for CASSFRQGRAQETQYF.

This clone appeared a single time. Additional DNA sequences in this sample encode the identical CDR3. This sequence joins TRBV9 and TRBJ1-1; D is undetermined. Trimming removed 0 bases from V and 0 bases from J, with 6 bases in between. Germline CDR1 SGDLS, CDR2 YYNGEE. This CDR3 comprises 14 residues. CDR3 in amino acids: CASSVDAVNTEAFF. The CDR3 coding sequence is TGTGCCAGCAGCGTAGATGCGGTGAACACTGAAGCTTTCTTT.

This chain uses TRBV18 with TRBJ2-2, with a weak D call TRBD2 (6 bases). The CDR3 runs to 16 residues. CDR1 and CDR2 (germline): KGHSH, LQKENI. The germline V and J ends were trimmed by 0 bases and 1 base, with 9 bases remaining between them. CDR3 loop: CASSPPGGKNTGELFF. DNA of the CDR3: TGTGCCAGCTCACCACCGGGCGGGAAGAACACCGGGGAGCTGTTTTTT.

This clone appeared a single time. The CDR3: CASSRMTERGGTEAFF. Written as DNA, the CDR3 is TGTGCCAGCAGCCGAATGACAGAGCGGGGGGGCACTGAAGCTTTCTTT. This chain connects TRBV7-9 to TRBJ1-1; a weak D match, TRBD1 (5 bases). Trimming left V 5 bases short and J 4 bases short, with 20 bases between. This CDR3 region has 16 residues. The germline V gene has CDR1 SEHNR and CDR2 FQNEAQ (reference sequence).

V and J are TRBV14 and TRBJ2-5; D gene ambiguous. CDR1 and CDR2 from the germline V gene are SGHDN and FVKESK. Trimming took off 2 bases at V and 4 bases at J, with 5 bases between the two ends. CDR3 length: 12 residues. CDR3 nucleotide sequence: TGTGCCAGCAGCCAATTTGGAGAGACCCAGTACTTC. Protein product: CASSQFGETQYF. Using reference TRBV14 and TRBJ2-5 for the parts outside the CDR3, the full variable domain is EAGVTQFPSHSVIEKGQTVTLRCDPISGHDNLYWYRRVMGKEIKFLLHFVKESKQDESGMPNNRFLAERTGGTYSTLKVQPAELEDSGVYFCASSQFGETQYFGPGTRLLVL.

For this clone: At the DNA level, this CDR3 is encoded by other sequences in the same sample as well. This chain uses TRBV5-1 with TRBJ1-1; D may be TRBD1 (6 bases). V was trimmed by 0 bases and J by 5 bases, leaving 11 bases between them. From germline, CDR1 is SGHRS and CDR2 YFSETQ. This CDR3 is built from 14 residues. The CDR3 region is CASSLGQGRTEAFF. The CDR3 nucleotides read TGCGCCAGCAGCTTGGGGCAGGGGAGGACTGAAGCTTTCTTT. Full variable domain (outside the CDR3, taken from reference TRBV5-1 and TRBJ1-1): KAGVTQTPRYLIKTRGQQVTLSCSPISGHRSVSWYQQTPGQGLQFLFEYFSETQRNKGNFPGRFSGRQFSNSRSEMNVSTLELGDSALYLCASSLGQGRTEAFFGQGTRLTVV.

The chain recombines TRBV5-4 with TRBJ2-5; D gene unclear. Trimming removed 5 bases from V and 1 base from J, with 12 bases in between. Germline loops: CDR1 SGHNT, CDR2 YYREEE (reference sequence). This CDR3 region has 14 residues. CDR3 residues: CASSPLAVQETQYF. The CDR3 nucleotides are TGTGCCAGCAGTCCCCTGGCAGTCCAAGAGACCCAGTACTTC. Full variable domain (remainder filled in from reference TRBV5-4 and TRBJ2-5): ETGVTQSPTHLIKTRGQQVTLRCSSQSGHNTVSWYQQALGQGPQFIFQYYREEENGRGNFPPRFSGLQFPNYSSELNVNALELDDSALYLCASSPLAVQETQYFGPGTRLLVL.

The rearrangement links TRBV5-6 to TRBJ1-1; a possible D gene is TRBD1 (6 bases). The CDR3 is made up of 13 amino acids. The V end lost 4 bases, the J end lost 5 bases, and 12 bases lay between the germline ends. Germline CDR1 and CDR2: SGHDT and YYEEEE. CDR3 sequence reads: CASSVQGWTEAFF. CDR3 in DNA: TGTGCCAGCAGCGTACAGGGTTGGACTGAAGCTTTCTTT. Variable domain in full (rest from reference TRBV5-6 and TRBJ1-1): DAGVTQSPTHLIKTRGQQVTLRCSPKSGHDTVSWYQQALGQGPQFIFQYYEEEERQRGNFPDRFSGHQFPNYSSELNVNALLLGDSALYLCASSVQGWTEAFFGQGTRLTVV.

The V call is TRBV19, the J call TRBJ2-1, with D maybe TRBD1 (5 bases). Per germline, CDR1 LNHDA and CDR2 SQIVND (reference sequence). The CDR3 covers 16 residues. The V and J ends lost 5 bases and 5 bases respectively, with 19 bases between them. In DNA, the CDR3 is TGTGCCAGTAGTTCGGCCAGGGCTGAGGCAAACAATGAGCAGTTCTTC. This translates into CASSSARAEANNEQFF.

The gene calls are TRBV6-1 and TRBJ1-2; D uncertain. This CDR3 has 9 amino acids. Germline V gene data show CDR1 as MNHNS and CDR2 as SASEGT. The V end was cut by 8 bases, the J end by 7 bases, with 5 bases between. The CDR3 loop is CASEIGYTF. CDR3 nucleotide sequence: TGTGCCAGCGAGATTGGCTACACCTTC.

This sequence joins TRBV5-3 and TRBJ1-2, with 9 bases identical to TRBD1. TRBV5-3 falls under the ORF class, with uncertain function. Trimming took 1 base from V and 4 from J; bases not matched to a gene: 14. There are 18 residues in the CDR3. CDR3 bases: TGTGCCAGAAGCTTGCCTACCTCCGGGACAGGGATTAGCTATGGCTACACCTTC. Translated, it gives CARSLPTSGTGISYGYTF.

The V call is TRBV11-3, the J call TRBJ2-6; no reliable D call. Germline CDR1 and CDR2: SGHNT and YENEEA. The ends were cut back, 4 bases at V and 0 bases at J, with 10 bases in the middle. The CDR3 runs to 16 residues. CDR3 in amino acids: CASSSKLGSGANVLTF. CDR3 DNA sequence: TGTGCCAGCAGCTCAAAGTTAGGCTCTGGGGCCAACGTCCTGACTTTC.

The rearrangement joins TRBV5-1 to TRBJ2-5; D could derive from TRBD1 or TRBD2 (5 bases each). Germline V CDR1 and CDR2: SGHRS, YFSETQ. Trimming removed 5 bases from V and 2 bases from J, with 16 bases in between. CDR3 length: 15 residues. CDR3 residues: CASSQGQPGQETQYF. The CDR3 nucleotides are TGCGCCAGCAGTCAGGGTCAGCCGGGGCAAGAGACCCAGTACTTC. Looking up the rest from reference TRBV5-1 and TRBJ2-5 gives the full variable domain: KAGVTQTPRYLIKTRGQQVTLSCSPISGHRSVSWYQQTPGQGLQFLFEYFSETQRNKGNFPGRFSGRQFSNSRSEMNVSTLELGDSALYLCASSQGQPGQETQYFGPGTRLLVL.

The sample holds one count of this clone. The chain couples TRBV28 to TRBJ2-7; 7 bases agree with TRBD2. V dropped 6 bases and J dropped 0; count of bases not matched to a gene: 14. The CDR3 consists of 17 residues. Germline V gene lookup returns CDR1 MDHEN and CDR2 SYDVKM. The CDR3 DNA is TGTGCCAGCAGCGCCTGGACGGGAGGTTCCAGCTCCTACGAGCAGTACTTC. Its translation: CASSAWTGGSSSYEQYF. The full variable domain, completed using reference TRBV28 and TRBJ2-7, is DVKVTQSSRYLVKRTGEKVFLECVQDMDHENMFWYRQDPGLGLRLIYFSYDVKMKEKGDIPEGYSVSREKKERFSLILESASTNQTSMYLCASSAWTGGSSSYEQYFGPGTRLTVT.

The chain employs TRBV6-1 and TRBJ2-7, with 8 bases identical to TRBD2. V shed 7 bases, J shed 3 bases, and the junction held 8 bases outside the gene matches. Germline V gene sequence: CDR1 MNHNS, CDR2 SASEGT. The CDR3 is 14 residues long. CDR3 region: CASIQTRGGYEQYF. The CDR3 DNA is TGTGCCAGCATTCAGACCCGGGGGGGCTACGAGCAGTACTTC.

This sequence joins TRBV10-3 and TRBJ2-3, with D possibly matching TRBD2 (5 bases). The CDR3 has 18 amino acids. Germline CDR1 is ENHRY and CDR2 is SYGVKD. V shed 8 bases and J shed 0 bases, with 24 bases lying between them. The CDR3 reads CAISQGLSRETSTDTQYF. The CDR3 DNA follows: TGTGCCATCTCCCAAGGGCTTAGTAGGGAGACTAGCACAGATACGCAGTATTTT.